This T cell receptor beta chain was recovered during a study of blood T cell repertoires in COVID-19 (dated by TCRdb to about 2020). For context, the study as a whole: Collaborator samples came from the United States, Italy and Spain and covered acute and convalescent phases of COVID-19. Subjects who had been exposed to COVID-19, were actively infected with it, or had recovered from it provided the deeply sampled blood TCRbeta repertoires that made up the dataset. The material from the prospective study consisted of cDNA or gDNA derived from T cells, B-cell-depleted T cells, or PBMCs. The sample metadata nearly always contained a de-identified subject ID, COVID-19 status, age in years and sex. The samples were drawn from two sources: the first 160 participants of the ongoing ImmuneRACE study, and 1,200 or so subjects contributed by 6 global collaborators. Where HLA class I and class II types were available, the types were taken from metadata supplied by the sample provider, not from assay-based typing. The repertoires were released in a freely available public database meant as a resource for research on the immune response to SARS-CoV-2. Summary of the overall study and its limitations: The amount of clinical and demographic metadata varied by source and participant and was provided uncurated.

The germline V gene (reference sequence) specifies LNHDA as CDR1 and SQIVND as CDR2. Spanning cysteine to phenylalanine, the CDR3 consists of 15 amino acids. Kept here is only the CDR3 DNA, which spans 45 bases and is read in frame from base 1. V trim: 4 bases; J trim: 8 bases; unmatched bases: 13. Collaborating institutions collected whole blood in K2EDTA tubes following their own protocols. For TCRbeta analysis, collaborators shipped samples as frozen whole blood, isolated PBMCs, or DNA extracted from either of those sample types. TCRbeta CDR3 regions were amplified from genomic DNA using the immunoSEQ Assay, a bias-controlled multiplex PCR. The source study handled its data this way. The number of nucleated cells in each sample was estimated by amplification of reference gene primers within the assay. To quantify the absolute abundance of each unique TCRbeta CDR3 rearrangement, sequence reads were collapsed and filtered. For each sample, productive Simpson clonality was calculated as the square root of Simpson's diversity index over productive rearrangements. TCRdb stores this immuneACCESS table with in-frame sequences only. Part of the clones is absent; in the studies checked, under half of the shortfall reflects unresolved V genes, and no reason is known for the rest. Clonal size and the V and J genes are those of that table, whereas D and trimming came from the DNA. The sample yields about 400,000 clones; more than 70% were counted once. The ten largest clones represent 1% to 1.5% of the sample.

To note about this clone: Which antigen it targets is not known. The record has no base qualities; no much larger clone is one base away.

The TCR comes from a man between 35 and 55 years old with acute or convalescent COVID-19. The chain uses TRBV19 and TRBJ1-2; 7 nucleotides in the junction match TRBD1. Sequenced material: peripheral blood. The base sequence is TGTGCCAGTAGTAATCTGACAGGGTCCGTAGGCGGCTACACCTTC. Translated, this is CASSNLTGSVGGYTF.